These 26 T cell receptor beta chains share one sample of origin, sequenced in a study of radiotherapy plus CTLA-4 blockade in lung cancer. Generated by immunoSEQ multiplex PCR, the TCRdb table keeps only in-frame clones and is missing some. This sample yields over 80,000 clones, of which around four fifths are seen a single time; 0.75% to 0.85% belongs to the top ten. Specimen: peripheral blood, collected from a patient treated with radiotherapy plus ipilimumab. The source is a human donor with non-small cell lung cancer who had stable disease on radiotherapy plus ipilimumab.

V and J are TRBV29-1 and TRBJ2-1; possible D gene TRBD2, 6 bases. CDR3 length equals 13 residues. Germline CDR1 and CDR2: SQVTM and ANQGSEA. V was pared by 3 bases and J by 12 bases, with 18 bases between. The CDR3 region is CSVDTGLRMGQFF. The CDR3 nucleotides read TGCAGCGTTGATACGGGACTTAGGATGGGGCAGTTCTTC.

CDR3: CASSPDGTVQETQYF. The CDR3 nucleotides are TGTGCCAGCTCACCAGACGGGACGGTCCAAGAGACCCAGTACTTC. This chain joins TRBV18 and TRBJ2-5; D is perhaps TRBD1 or TRBD2 (5 bases each). Between the trimmed V and J ends, which lost 2 bases and 1 base, there was a span of 11 bases. CDR1 is KGHSH and CDR2 is LQKENI in the germline V gene. This CDR3 comprises 15 residues.

The chain is built from TRBV6-5 and TRBJ2-7; TRBD2 matches 7 bases. V dropped 7 bases and J dropped 5; count of bases not matched to a gene: 11. CDR3 size: 14 residues. Germline CDR1 is MNHEY and CDR2 is SVGAGI. CDR3 nucleotide sequence: TGTGCCAGCAAGGTGGGGACCGGGGGGAACGAGCAGTACTTC. Translating gives CASKVGTGGNEQYF.

Of note for this clone: This specimen includes other DNA sequences encoding the same CDR3. V and J are TRBV29-1 and TRBJ2-7, with 8 bases identical to TRBD1. This CDR3 comprises 12 residues. J was trimmed by 6 bases and V by 4 bases; bases with no gene match: 5. CDR1 is SQVTM, CDR2 ANQGSEA, per germline. CDR3 sequence: CSVGGRGLEQYF. The CDR3 nucleotides are TGCAGCGTTGGAGGCAGGGGGCTCGAGCAGTACTTC.

V gene TRBV28 combines with J gene TRBJ2-1; 13 bases fit TRBD2. Germline loops: CDR1 MDHEN, CDR2 SYDVKM. The CDR3 sequence is 17 residues long. The ends lost 4 bases at V and 6 bases at J; junction bases unmatched: 9. The CDR3 loop reads CASSSQTGLAGTNEQFF. The CDR3 bases are TGTGCCAGCAGTTCACAAACGGGACTAGCGGGGACCAATGAGCAGTTCTTC.

The table lists this clone with a few counts. The rearrangement joins TRBV10-3 to TRBJ2-2; D is possibly TRBD1 (9 bases). Germline CDR1 is ENHRY and CDR2 is SYGVKD. The CDR3 sequence is 17 residues long. The V end lost 6 bases, the J end lost 5 bases, and 22 bases lay between the germline ends. CDR3 bases: TGTGCCATCAGCCCCGGGGGGGGACAGGGAGATACCGGGGAGCTGTTTTTT. This translates into CAISPGGGQGDTGELFF.

This CDR3 reads CSVEDSGAQYEQYF. CDR3 sequence (DNA): TGCAGCGTTGAAGATAGCGGGGCACAGTACGAGCAGTACTTC. V is TRBV29-1 and J is TRBJ2-7, with 8 bases fitting TRBD2. This CDR3 is 14 amino acids long. J was trimmed by 4 bases and V by 0 bases; bases with no gene match: 5. Per the germline V gene, CDR1 is SQVTM and CDR2 is ANQGSEA.

This sequence joins TRBV6-5 and TRBJ1-4, with D perhaps TRBD1 (6 bases). Trimming shortened V by 5 bases and J by 7 bases, and 17 bases separated the two germline ends. Germline CDR1 reads MNHEY; CDR2 reads SVGAGI. The CDR3 consists of 15 residues. As DNA, the CDR3 is TGTGCCAGCAGTCCCCCGGGGGCGCGGAGTGAAAAACTGTTTTTT. This gives the protein CASSPPGARSEKLFF.

The V call is TRBV5-1, the J call TRBJ2-1, with 10 bases identical to TRBD1. The CDR3 runs 16 residues. Germline V gene lookup returns CDR1 SGHRS and CDR2 YFSETQ. J lost 3 bases, V lost 4 bases, and 7 bases had no gene match. CDR3: CASSGGQGTIYNEQFF. The DNA of the CDR3 is TGCGCCAGCAGCGGGGGACAGGGGACTATCTACAATGAGCAGTTCTTC.

The J gene is TRBJ2-2, the V gene TRBV7-2; 7 bases agree with TRBD1. V lost 3 bases and J lost 5; bases outside the gene matches: 6. CDR3 length equals 15 residues. Per germline, CDR1 SGHTA and CDR2 FQGNSA. The CDR3 here is CASSFDSTGTGELFF. The CDR3 DNA is TGTGCCAGCAGCTTTGACTCGACAGGGACCGGGGAGCTGTTTTTT.

This clone appeared once. The chain joins TRBV7-3 to TRBJ2-1, with D possibly TRBD2 on 5 matching bases. Per germline, CDR1 SGHTA and CDR2 FQGTGA. V was shortened by 2 bases and J by 3 bases, with 11 bases between the two germline ends. The CDR3 is made up of 15 amino acids. In DNA, the CDR3 is TGTGCCAGCAGCTTAGGAGCGGCAGGCTACAATGAGCAGTTCTTC. It codes for CASSLGAAGYNEQFF.

This chain links TRBV2 with TRBJ2-1; 8 nucleotides line up with TRBD2. This CDR3 contains 15 residues. The V gene's germline CDR1 is SNHLY and CDR2 FYNNEI. Losses at the gene ends were 8 bases for V and 1 base for J; bases not matched to a gene: 7. DNA of the CDR3: TGTGCCAGCTCCACGGGGGGGCTTTCCTACAATGAGCAGTTCTTC. Translating gives CASSTGGLSYNEQFF.

The V gene is TRBV14, the J gene TRBJ2-7, with 8 bases fitting TRBD2. The CDR3 spans 15 residues. Germline V CDR1 and CDR2: SGHDN, FVKESK. J lost 3 bases, V lost 4 bases, and 8 bases had no gene match. The CDR3 nucleotides are TGTGCCAGCAGCCCCCAGCGGGGGCCTTACTACGAGCAGTACTTC. As protein: CASSPQRGPYYEQYF.

The genes are TRBV7-8 and TRBJ2-3, with TRBD2 matching 10 bases. The CDR3 runs to 14 residues. V dropped 5 bases and J dropped 5; count of bases not matched to a gene: 4. The germline V gene has CDR1 SGHVS and CDR2 FQNEAQ. Here the CDR3 reads CASSSLAGVDTQYF. Written as DNA, the CDR3 is TGTGCCAGCAGCAGCCTAGCGGGAGTAGATACGCAGTATTTT.

The gene calls are TRBV11-2 and TRBJ2-1; D is unclear. This CDR3 is 11 amino acids long. CDR1 and CDR2 (germline): SGHAT, FQNNGV. Between the trimmed V and J ends, which lost 8 bases and 2 bases, there was a span of 4 bases. CDR3 sequence reads: CASGAYNEQFF. DNA of the CDR3: TGTGCCAGCGGAGCCTACAATGAGCAGTTCTTC.

The gene calls are TRBV28 and TRBJ2-7; a weak D match, TRBD1 (6 bases). V dropped 4 bases and J dropped 5 bases, with 12 bases sitting between them. The germline CDR1 and CDR2 sequences are MDHEN and SYDVKM. This CDR3 spans 13 amino acids. For the CDR3, the DNA is TGTGCCAGCAGTTCCTCAGGGGTCCACGAGCAGTACTTC. Residues: CASSSSGVHEQYF.

The chain is built from TRBV5-1 and TRBJ2-1; 9 bases line up with TRBD2. With 1 base clipped from V and 5 bases from J, the junction kept 7 bases outside the gene matches. Germline V gene data show CDR1 as SGHRS and CDR2 as YFSETQ. CDR3 size: 16 residues. Here the CDR3 DNA reads TGCGCCAGCAGCTTGTTTAGCGGGAGAACCAACAATGAGCAGTTCTTC. This translates into CASSLFSGRTNNEQFF.

This chain joins TRBV5-4 and TRBJ2-7; 8 nucleotides line up with TRBD1. Per germline, CDR1 SGHNT and CDR2 YYREEE (reference sequence). The CDR3 is 14 residues long. J gave up 1 base and V 4 bases, and 4 bases lay outside the gene matches. Written as DNA, the CDR3 is TGTGCCAGCAGCAGGACAGGGAGTTCCTACGAGCAGTACTTC. It yields the protein CASSRTGSSYEQYF.

This chain links TRBV28 with TRBJ2-7; D gene ambiguous. Trimming took 7 bases from V and 1 from J, leaving 11 bases between them. This CDR3 has 13 residues. From germline, CDR1 is MDHEN and CDR2 SYDVKM. This CDR3 reads CASIRLGSYEQYF. The CDR3 region has the DNA TGTGCCAGCATCAGGTTAGGGTCCTACGAGCAGTACTTC. The whole variable domain, remainder taken from reference TRBV28 and TRBJ2-7, is DVKVTQSSRYLVKRTGEKVFLECVQDMDHENMFWYRQDPGLGLRLIYFSYDVKMKEKGDIPEGYSVSREKKERFSLILESASTNQTSMYLCASIRLGSYEQYFGPGTRLTVT.

J is TRBJ2-1 and V is TRBV28; a possible D gene is TRBD2 (5 bases). V dropped 3 bases and J dropped 3 bases, with 15 bases sitting between them. The length of the CDR3 is 16 residues. Germline V gene lookup returns CDR1 MDHEN and CDR2 SYDVKM. CDR3 residues: CASSFPLGKIYNEQFF. CDR3 nucleotides: TGTGCCAGCAGTTTCCCACTAGGCAAGATCTACAATGAGCAGTTCTTC.

The V and J genes are TRBV5-6 and TRBJ1-2, with TRBD1 as a possible D gene (6 bases). CDR1 SGHDT and CDR2 YYEEEE come from the germline V gene. V gave up 7 bases and J gave up 8 bases, with 18 bases separating them. The CDR3 totals 13 residues. In DNA form, the CDR3 reads TGTGCCAGCGCCAGGGGAGGGTTTGGGGGCTACACCTTC. Its translation is CASARGGFGGYTF.

This chain connects TRBV5-1 to TRBJ2-1; 10 bases are a match to TRBD2. Germline assignment: CDR1 SGHRS and CDR2 YFSETQ. Unmatched junction bases numbered 1, after V lost 0 bases and J lost 4 bases. CDR3 length equals 15 residues. CDR3 DNA sequence: TGCGCCAGCAGCTTGGAACTAGCGGGATACAATGAGCAGTTCTTC. This encodes CASSLELAGYNEQFF.

The J gene is TRBJ1-1, the V gene TRBV27, with TRBD1 matching over 7 bases. The CDR3 runs 14 residues. V lost 4 bases and J lost 1; bases outside the gene matches: 3. Germline values: CDR1 MNHEY, CDR2 SMNVEV (reference sequence). In DNA, the CDR3 is TGTGCCAGCAGTTGGGGGACAGCGAACACTGAAGCTTTCTTT. Its protein is CASSWGTANTEAFF.

This chain links TRBV11-3 with TRBJ2-2; D is ambiguous. CDR1 is SGHNT, CDR2 YENEEA, per germline. Trimming removed 2 bases from V and 0 bases from J, with 7 bases in between. The CDR3 is made up of 15 amino acids. The CDR3, as DNA: TGTGCCAGCAGCTTATGGCTGTCGAACACCGGGGAGCTGTTTTTT. Translated, it gives CASSLWLSNTGELFF.

The V call is TRBV28, the J call TRBJ2-1, with 8 bases lining up with TRBD2. This CDR3 is built from 17 residues. The V and J ends lost 5 bases and 4 bases, in that order; junction bases with no gene match: 13. Germline loops: CDR1 MDHEN, CDR2 SYDVKM. CDR3 in DNA: TGTGCCAGCAGTCCCCTCGGGGCGGGAGGAATATACAATGAGCAGTTCTTC. It encodes CASSPLGAGGIYNEQFF.

The rearrangement links TRBV6-1 to TRBJ2-3, with D possibly matching TRBD2 (6 bases). From germline, CDR1 is MNHNS and CDR2 SASEGT. The CDR3 has 14 residues. V shed 6 bases and J shed 1 base, with 11 bases lying between them. CDR3 residues: CASRGGGGTDTQYF. DNA of the CDR3: TGTGCCAGCAGGGGGGGAGGTGGCACAGATACGCAGTATTTT.